This TCR beta chain emerged from a study of T cell repertoires in cytomegalovirus infection. About the research overall: Used in the study were CMV epitopes, some recently identified and HLA-C-restricted, others well-studied and HLA-B-restricted. It was the public TCR beta signatures that indicated both CMV infection and matching HLA type. Study results and caveats: The ex vivo response showed dominance by HLA-C-restricted CMV-specific TCR beta clonotypes. Carriage of CMV together with the relevant HLA was identifiable through cumulative public TCR beta family frequency.

The V gene's germline CDR1 is LNHDA and CDR2 SQIVND (reference sequence). The V segment lost 10 bases and the J segment 2 bases; nucleotides outside the gene matches: 9. The CDR3 totals 14 residues. One entry per CDR3 protein results from TCRdb running MiXCR on the reads. This sample has about 830,000 distinct CDR3 sequences, with approximately 29% found just once. As for this clonotype: Its antigen is not identified.

Sequenced material: cultured CD8+ T cells from PBMCs, taken from culture after CMV antigen stimulation. This sequence originates from a human donor in good health (CMV status not recorded). Some clones in this sample may be carry-over from other donors' samples. The chain employs TRBV19 and TRBJ2-3; TRBD2 matches 7 bases. This CDR3 is CATFSGLYTDTQYF. The CDR3 DNA reads TGTGCCACTTTTAGCGGGCTTTACACAGATACGCAGTATTTT. The complete variable domain, with remaining parts taken from reference TRBV19 and TRBJ2-3, reads DGGITQSPKYLFRKEGQNVTLSCEQNLNHDAMYWYRQDPGQGLRLIYYSQIVNDFQKGDIAEGYSVSREKKESFPLTVTSAQKNPTAFYLCATFSGLYTDTQYFGPGTRLTVL.